This T cell receptor beta chain emerged from a study of blood T cell repertoires in COVID-19. The wider study: From the United States, Italy and Spain came samples of acute and convalescent COVID-19. The analysed material was cDNA or gDNA that came from T cells, B-cell-depleted T cells, or PBMCs.

Per germline, CDR1 LNHDA and CDR2 SQIVND (reference sequence). The CDR3 is 15 amino acids. V lost 0 bases, J lost 2 bases, and 10 bases lay in between. As concerns this clone: Other DNA sequences in this sample translate to the same CDR3.

The repertoire was sequenced with immunoSEQ multiplex PCR; TCRdb's copy has only in-frame clones and lacks some. Among roughly 200,000 clones listed, about 81% were seen once. Assignment of participants to cohorts was predicated upon participant-reported clinical history. This receptor was obtained from a man in his forties who had recovered from COVID-19. The chain recombines TRBV19 with TRBJ1-2; weak D call: TRBD1 (6 bases). Sequencing was carried out using PBMCs or T cells enriched from blood (not recorded which). The CDR3 here is CASSIDRGANYGYTF. CDR3 coding DNA: TGTGCCAGTAGTATAGATCGGGGGGCCAACTATGGCTACACCTTC.